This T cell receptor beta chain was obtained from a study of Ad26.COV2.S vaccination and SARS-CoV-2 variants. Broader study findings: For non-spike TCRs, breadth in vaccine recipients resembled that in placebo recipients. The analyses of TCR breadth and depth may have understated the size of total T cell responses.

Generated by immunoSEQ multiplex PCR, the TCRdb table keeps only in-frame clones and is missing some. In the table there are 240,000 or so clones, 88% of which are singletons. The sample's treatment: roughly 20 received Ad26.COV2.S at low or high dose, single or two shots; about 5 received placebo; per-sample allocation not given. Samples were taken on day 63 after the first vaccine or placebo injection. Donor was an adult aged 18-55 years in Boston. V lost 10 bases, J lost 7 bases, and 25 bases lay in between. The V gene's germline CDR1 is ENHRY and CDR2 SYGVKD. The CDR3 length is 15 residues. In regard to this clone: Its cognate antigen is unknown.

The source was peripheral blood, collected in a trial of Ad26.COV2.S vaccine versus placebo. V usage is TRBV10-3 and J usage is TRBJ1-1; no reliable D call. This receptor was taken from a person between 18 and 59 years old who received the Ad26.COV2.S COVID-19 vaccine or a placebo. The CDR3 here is CATQERVLSSGEAFF. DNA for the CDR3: TGTGCCACCCAGGAGCGCGTCCTGAGTTCCGGTGAAGCTTTCTTT.